A selection of T cell receptor beta chains follows, all from one sample in a study of shared clonotypes between healthy human individuals. TCRdb's table, derived via immunoSEQ multiplex PCR, lists solely in-frame clones and lacks some. The data show 1.4 million or so clones, with approximately 98.5% seen just once and about 0.35% held by the top ten. The sample comprised naive CD4+ T cells sorted from blood. The source is a man aged 30 to 45 in good health. CDR3s include the opening cysteine and the closing phenylalanine or tryptophan. The order of the fields is CDR3 DNA, CDR3 protein, J gene, clone size, V gene, D gene. A D gene is named only where the DNA matches it firmly. Clone sizes are given selectively: once, few, many, or a class where the clone is expanded.

CDR3 DNA: TGTGCCAGCAGCTTAGTCTCGTCAGGGGTGGGTGAAAAACTGTTTTTT; CDR3 protein: CASSLVSSGVGEKLFF; J gene: TRBJ1-4; clone size: NA; V gene: TRBV11-2; D gene: NA
CDR3 DNA: TGTGCCAGCAGTGACTCGGGACAGGGGAACACCGGGGAGCTGTTTTTT; CDR3 protein: CASSDSGQGNTGELFF; J gene: TRBJ2-2; clone size: NA; V gene: TRBV25-1; D gene: TRBD1
CDR3 DNA: TGTGCCAGCAGTCGGACTAGCGGGCTATACAATGAGCAGTTCTTC; CDR3 protein: CASSRTSGLYNEQFF; J gene: TRBJ2-1; clone size: NA; V gene: TRBV6-5; D gene: TRBD2
CDR3 DNA: TGCGCCAGCAGCGAGGACGGAAACACAAACACCGGGGAGCTGTTTTTT; CDR3 protein: CASSEDGNTNTGELFF; J gene: TRBJ2-2; clone size: NA; V gene: TRBV5-1; D gene: NA
CDR3 DNA: TGTGCCAGCAGCTTGGGCGCAGGGATTGGCAATCAGCCCCAGCATTTT; CDR3 protein: CASSLGAGIGNQPQHF; J gene: TRBJ1-5; clone size: once; V gene: TRBV5-6; D gene: NA
CDR3 DNA: TGTGCCAGCAGCGTAGAGTCAGGGGCCGTAAATATTCCCTACGAGCAGTACTTC; CDR3 protein: CASSVESGAVNIPYEQYF; J gene: TRBJ2-7; clone size: NA; V gene: TRBV9; D gene: NA
CDR3 DNA: TGTGCCAGCAGTTTACTAGCGCGCTCCTACAATGAGCAGTTCTTC; CDR3 protein: CASSLLARSYNEQFF; J gene: TRBJ2-1; clone size: NA; V gene: TRBV27; D gene: NA
CDR3 DNA: TGCGCCAGCAGCGGGACAGGGATCGAGACCCAGTACTTC; CDR3 protein: CASSGTGIETQYF; J gene: TRBJ2-5; clone size: NA; V gene: TRBV5-1; D gene: TRBD1
CDR3 DNA: TGTGCTAGTGGTTTGGGCCCCCCAAAACAGGAGACCCAGTACTTC; CDR3 protein: CASGLGPPKQETQYF; J gene: TRBJ2-5; clone size: NA; V gene: TRBV12-5; D gene: NA
CDR3 DNA: TGTGCCAGCAGCTTAGCGAGGTTCAGGACGGCCACTGAAGCTTTCTTT; CDR3 protein: CASSLARFRTATEAFF; J gene: TRBJ1-1; clone size: NA; V gene: TRBV7-2; D gene: NA
CDR3 DNA: TGTGCCAGCGGGAGGGTGAGCACCCGGGACGGAGAAAACATTCAGTACTTC; CDR3 protein: CASGRVSTRDGENIQYF; J gene: TRBJ2-4; clone size: NA; V gene: TRBV2; D gene: TRBD2
CDR3 DNA: TGTGCCAGCAGTACCCGACAGGGTCTCTCCTACGAGCAGTACTTC; CDR3 protein: CASSTRQGLSYEQYF; J gene: TRBJ2-7; clone size: once; V gene: TRBV2; D gene: TRBD1
CDR3 DNA: TGTGCCAGCAGTGAGCTCGCTAGCGGGTATTACAATGAGCAGTTCTTC; CDR3 protein: CASSELASGYYNEQFF; J gene: TRBJ2-1; clone size: NA; V gene: TRBV6-4; D gene: TRBD2
CDR3 DNA: TGTGCCAGCAGCGTAACAGGGAACATGAACACTGAAGCTTTCTTT; CDR3 protein: CASSVTGNMNTEAFF; J gene: TRBJ1-1; clone size: NA; V gene: TRBV9; D gene: NA
CDR3 DNA: TGTGCCAGCAGCTTAGGTTCGGACCCAGGTCATGAGCAGTTCTTC; CDR3 protein: CASSLGSDPGHEQFF; J gene: TRBJ2-1; clone size: NA; V gene: TRBV11-2; D gene: NA
CDR3 DNA: TGTGCCAGCAGTTCTAAGGTACTAGCGGGAGGGCCGAATGAGCAGTTCTTC; CDR3 protein: CASSSKVLAGGPNEQFF; J gene: TRBJ2-1; clone size: NA; V gene: TRBV11-2; D gene: TRBD2